This T cell receptor beta chain was captured by sequencing in a study of T cells in Graves' hyperthyroidism and ophthalmopathy. A NOSPECS grade of at least 4, a Clinical Activity Score of at least 3 and duration under 3 months were recorded in ophthalmopathy patients. Lactation, pregnancy, other autoimmune disease or uncontrolled infection excluded patients. Worth noting for this clonotype: Antigen: not known.

The study's findings and limits: Researchers found most expanded thyroid clonotypes above 0.001 in blood as well.

TCR beta CDR3 sequences were amplified from RNA transcripts. With the HTBI primer set, the TCR CDR3 went through a first round of RT-PCR. TCRdb ran MiXCR on the multiplex PCR reads and lists one entry per CDR3 protein. The sample has roughly 640,000 distinct CDR3 sequences; approximately 15% are singletons. Germline V lookup: CDR1 MNHEY, CDR2 SVGEGT. Trimming stripped 6 bases from V and 10 bases from J, with 10 bases between. CDR3 size: 11 residues. The sequence derives from a woman aged 40 to 49 with Graves' ophthalmopathy. The source material was blood. The chain uses TRBV6-2 or TRBV6-3 and TRBJ2-1; unclear D gene. The CDR3 sequence: CASSAGREQFF. The CDR3 DNA reads TGTGCCAGCAGCGCTGGACGGGAGCAGTTCTTC.